This TCR beta chain came from a study of beta chain features in type 1 diabetes. Across the study: Across all samples, fewer than 120,000,000 sorted cells were examined.

What was sequenced were expressed TCRB transcripts, since all of the isolated RNA had been reverse transcribed. The study sequenced naive, central memory and regulatory T cell samples to an average of roughly 3.8 million reads. Assay used: immunoSEQ multiplex PCR; TCRdb lists only in-frame clones, some missing. The table records about 150,000 clones, 10% of them present only once. On this clone itself: No antigen is known for it.

Findings and limits, study-wide: A greater similarity of naive, central memory and Treg TCRB repertoires was seen among patients than among healthy donors. At VDJ recombination sites, type 1 diabetes patients had fewer insertions and more deleted nucleotides. Moderate but significant shortening of TCRB CDR3s was recorded in all four CD4+ subsets from Type 1 diabetes patients.

The sample was central memory CD4+ T cells from blood. This TCR was sampled from a man under 40 with type 1 diabetes.

CDR3: CASSLGGDTYGYTF. CDR3 DNA: TGTGCCAGCAGCTTAGGAGGGGACACCTATGGCTACACCTTC. The chain links TRBV7-2 to TRBJ1-2; a weak D match, TRBD1 (6 bases). CDR3 length: 14 residues. V was pared by 1 base and J by 4 bases, with 10 bases between. CDR1 is SGHTA and CDR2 is FQGNSA in the germline V gene. Complete variable domain (other parts from reference TRBV7-2 and TRBJ1-2): GAGVSQSPSNKVTEKGKDVELRCDPISGHTALYWYRQSLGQGLEFLIYFQGNSAPDKSGLPSDRFSAERTGGSVSTLTIQRTQQEDSAVYLCASSLGGDTYGYTFGSGTRLTVV.